This T cell receptor (beta chain) was documented in a study of T-cell memory formation after mild COVID-19. Study-level results: The main location of contracting CD4+ clones was CM and EM, and that of contracting CD8+ clones was EMRA. Contracting clones from day 15 to 85 showed balanced CD4/CD8; later expanders favored CD4+.

This clonotype was seen many times. The antigen remains undetermined. CDR3 length: 16 residues. With V trimmed by 5 bases and J by 3 bases, 8 bases remained unmatched. Per the germline V gene, CDR1 is SGHTA and CDR2 is FQGTGA. Researchers used 5'RACE with constant-segment primers to make TCR alpha and TCR beta cDNA libraries that carry sample barcodes and UMIs. MiXCR was run by TCRdb on the 5' RACE reads, yielding one entry per CDR3 protein. The sample lists about 320,000 distinct CDR3 sequences; around an eighth were seen once. The TCR sequence derives from a man younger than 35 who had mild COVID-19 (a few samples of this study predate the infection). Cell type and time point are not known. The sample taken for sequencing was PBMCs or a T cell subset sorted from them (not recorded which). This chain connects TRBV7-3 to TRBJ2-1; the match to TRBD2 covers 9 bases. DNA for the CDR3: TGTGCCAGCAGCCCCATAGCGGGGGTTCTCTACAATGAGCAGTTCTTC. As protein: CASSPIAGVLYNEQFF.